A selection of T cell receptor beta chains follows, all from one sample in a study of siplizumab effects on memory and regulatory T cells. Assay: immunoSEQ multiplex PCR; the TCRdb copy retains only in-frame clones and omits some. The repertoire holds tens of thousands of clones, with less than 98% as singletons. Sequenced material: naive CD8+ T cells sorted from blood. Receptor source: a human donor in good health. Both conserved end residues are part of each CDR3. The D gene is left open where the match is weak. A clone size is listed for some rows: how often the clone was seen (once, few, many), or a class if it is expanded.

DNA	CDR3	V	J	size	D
TGTGCCAGCCGACAGTCCCGTGGCACTGAAGCTTTCTTT	CASRQSRGTEAFF	TRBV28	TRBJ1-1	.	.
TGTGCCAGCAGCTTAAGGAGACTAGCGGGGACAGTCGACGCCGGGGAGCTGTTTTTT	CASSLRRLAGTVDAGELFF	TRBV7-9	TRBJ2-2	.	TRBD2
TGTGCCAGCAGCCCCCAGGACAGGGTGGCCCATTATGGCTACACCTTC	CASSPQDRVAHYGYTF	TRBV13	TRBJ1-2	.	TRBD1
TGTGCCAGCAGCCAATCTAGCGGGAGCAGGAATGAGCAGTTCTTC	CASSQSSGSRNEQFF	TRBV7-3	TRBJ2-1	.	TRBD2
TGTGCCAGCAAGGAACTGGGGGGGGTTGGAAACACCATATATTTT	CASKELGGVGNTIYF	TRBV28	TRBJ1-3	once	.
TGTGCCAGCAGTCCAACAGGGGCCCTTACCTCTGGAAACACCATATATTTT	CASSPTGALTSGNTIYF	TRBV5-4	TRBJ1-3	.	TRBD1
TGTGCCAGCAGCATCCCCGGGACAGGGAGCACCGGGGAGCTGTTTTTT	CASSIPGTGSTGELFF	TRBV9	TRBJ2-2	.	TRBD1
TGTGCCTGGAGTGTTTATGCGGGAGTGGCCTACGAGCAGTACTTC	CAWSVYAGVAYEQYF	TRBV30	TRBJ2-7	once	TRBD2
TGTGCCAGCAGCGCGGGGACTAGCGGGGTGGGGACCCAGTACTTC	CASSAGTSGVGTQYF	TRBV9	TRBJ2-5	.	TRBD2
TGTGCCAGCAGCGTTGGCGGGAGCCCTACCTACGAGCAGTACTTC	CASSVGGSPTYEQYF	TRBV9	TRBJ2-7	.	TRBD2
TGCGCCAGCAGCTTTGGCAGTCCCTACAATGAGCAGTTCTTC	CASSFGSPYNEQFF	TRBV5-1	TRBJ2-1	.	.
TGTGCCAGCGTACAGGGATACGAGCAGTACTTC	CASVQGYEQYF	TRBV7-9	TRBJ2-7	.	.
TGTGCCATCAGAGACGGGGCCCTGCGAACAGATACGCAGTATTTT	CAIRDGALRTDTQYF	TRBV10-3	TRBJ2-3	.	.
TGTGCCAGCAGCGGGCTACCCGACGGGGAGCTGTTTTTT	CASSGLPDGELFF	TRBV7-3	TRBJ2-2	.	.
TGCGCCAGCAGCCCTGGGTCATCCTACAATGAGCAGTTCTTC	CASSPGSSYNEQFF	TRBV4-1	TRBJ2-1	.	.
TGTGCCAGCAGGTTAAGTCAGAACTATGGCTACACCTTC	CASRLSQNYGYTF	TRBV27	TRBJ1-2	.	.
TGTGCCAGCAGGGCAGGGGGCGCCTTGGGGGAGACCCAGTACTTC	CASRAGGALGETQYF	TRBV28	TRBJ2-5	once	TRBD1
TGTGCCAGCTCACCTTACAGGGAATCGCGTGACGAGCAGTACTTC	CASSPYRESRDEQYF	TRBV18	TRBJ2-7	.	.
TGTGCCTCTGCCTTGTTGGGGGAGGCAGATACGCAGTATTTT	CASALLGEADTQYF	TRBV7-3	TRBJ2-3	.	.